This paragraph reports one T cell receptor (beta chain). Its cognate antigen is unknown. This sample is drawn from a study of CD8+ T cells in alopecia areata. Across the study: Treatment of the treated patients consisted of oral tofacitinib, 5 to 10 mg twice daily. Tofacitinib treatment spanned 6 to 18 months, with 6 months off drug afterward. Study-wide results and caveats: With tofacitinib ongoing, many expanded lesional clones persisted in both scalp and blood.

After isolation, RNA underwent reverse transcription to generate cDNA as the sequencing template. Method: immunoSEQ multiplex PCR; TCRdb's copy keeps in-frame clones and lacks some. The table records about 180,000 clones, roughly 46% of them present only once. Treatment indicated: oral pan-JAK inhibitor, 5-10 mg twice daily. The sequence came from a human donor with alopecia areata. The sample in question was CD8+ T cells sorted from blood, obtained around week 53, from a patient treated with tofacitinib.

CDR3: CSVVAGGSLHTQYF. The CDR3 DNA reads TGCAGCGTTGTCGCGGGGGGGTCCCTACATACGCAGTATTTT. The chain carries TRBV29-1 and TRBJ2-3; 9 bases match TRBD2. Losses at the gene ends were 4 bases for V and 7 bases for J; bases not matched to a gene: 9. The CDR3 loop spans 14 amino acids. Germline V CDR1 and CDR2: SQVTM, ANQGSEA.